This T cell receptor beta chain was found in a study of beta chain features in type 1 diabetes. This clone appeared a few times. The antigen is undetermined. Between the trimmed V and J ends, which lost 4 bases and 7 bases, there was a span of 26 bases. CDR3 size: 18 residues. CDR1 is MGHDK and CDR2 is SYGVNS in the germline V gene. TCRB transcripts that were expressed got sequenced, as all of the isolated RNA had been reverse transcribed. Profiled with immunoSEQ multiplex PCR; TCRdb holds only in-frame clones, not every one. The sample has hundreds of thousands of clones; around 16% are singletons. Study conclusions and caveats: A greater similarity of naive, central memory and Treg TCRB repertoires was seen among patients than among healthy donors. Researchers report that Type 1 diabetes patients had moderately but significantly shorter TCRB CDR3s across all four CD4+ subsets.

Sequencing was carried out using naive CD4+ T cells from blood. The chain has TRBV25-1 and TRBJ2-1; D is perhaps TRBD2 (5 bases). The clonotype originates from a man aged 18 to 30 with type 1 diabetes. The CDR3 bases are TGTGCCAGCAGTGCGCCCGTACGGCGGGCAGGATCGGTGAATGAGCAGTTCTTC. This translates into CASSAPVRRAGSVNEQFF. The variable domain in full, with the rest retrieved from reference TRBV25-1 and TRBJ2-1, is EADIYQTPRYLVIGTGKKITLECSQTMGHDKMYWYQQDPGMELHLIHYSYGVNSTEKGDLSSESTVSRIRTEHFPLTLESARPSHTSQYLCASSAPVRRAGSVNEQFFGPGTRLTVL.